This TCR beta chain is drawn from a study of identical twins. Overall study results and limits: Diverse VJ usage suggested most zero-insertion clonotypes were not invariant T cells. Twins' surplus sharing was weaker for beta out-of-frame sequences. Cord blood beta clonotypes that were abundant carried fewer insertions, and memory repertoires showed no such trend. Alpha sequences out of frame and shared by twins had excess low generation probability.

This clonotype has at least ten counts. What it binds is unknown. Each CDR3 protein is one row after TCRdb ran MiXCR on the 5' RACE reads. The sample yields approximately 140,000 distinct CDR3 sequences, roughly 3.5% seen once. This CDR3 has 14 amino acids. Trimming took off 3 bases at V and 4 bases at J, with 13 bases between the two ends. Germline V CDR1 and CDR2: DFQATT, SNEGSKA (reference sequence). The V call is TRBV20-1, the J call TRBJ1-5; possibly TRBD1 for D (6 bases). Input material: memory T cells sorted from blood. This TCR was sampled from a man younger than 35 in good health. For the CDR3, the DNA is TGCAGTGCTAGTCCCGGGACACCGAATCAGCCCCAGCATTTT. Its protein is CSASPGTPNQPQHF.